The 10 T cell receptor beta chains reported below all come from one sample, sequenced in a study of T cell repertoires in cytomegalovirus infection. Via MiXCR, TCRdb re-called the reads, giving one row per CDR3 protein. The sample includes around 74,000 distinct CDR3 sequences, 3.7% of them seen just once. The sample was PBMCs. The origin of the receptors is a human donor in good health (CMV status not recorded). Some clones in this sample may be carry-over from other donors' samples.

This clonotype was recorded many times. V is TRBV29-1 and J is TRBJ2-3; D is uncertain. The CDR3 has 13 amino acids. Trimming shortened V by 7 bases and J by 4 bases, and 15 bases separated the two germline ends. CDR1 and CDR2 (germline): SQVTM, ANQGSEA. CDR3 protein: CSGRVPGPDTQYF. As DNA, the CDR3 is TGCAGCGGTCGGGTCCCCGGTCCAGATACGCAGTATTTT.

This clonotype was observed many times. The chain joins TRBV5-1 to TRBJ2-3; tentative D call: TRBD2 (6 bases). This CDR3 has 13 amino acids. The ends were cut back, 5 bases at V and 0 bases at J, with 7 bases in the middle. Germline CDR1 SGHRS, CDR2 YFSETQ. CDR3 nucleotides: TGCGCCAGCAGGGGGACTAGCACAGATACGCAGTATTTT. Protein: CASRGTSTDTQYF.

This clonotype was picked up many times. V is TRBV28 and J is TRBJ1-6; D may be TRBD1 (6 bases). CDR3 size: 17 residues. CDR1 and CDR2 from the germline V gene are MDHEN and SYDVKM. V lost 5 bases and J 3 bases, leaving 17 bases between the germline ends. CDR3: CASSPNSGTSYNSPLHF. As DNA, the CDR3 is TGTGCCAGCAGTCCCAACTCCGGGACAAGCTATAATTCACCCCTCCACTTT.

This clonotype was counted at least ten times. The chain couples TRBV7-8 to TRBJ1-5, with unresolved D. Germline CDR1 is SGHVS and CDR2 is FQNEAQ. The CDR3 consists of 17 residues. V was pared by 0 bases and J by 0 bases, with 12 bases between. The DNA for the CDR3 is TGTGCCAGCAGCTTAGCACGATCCGGGGATAGCAATCAGCCCCAGCATTTT. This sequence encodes CASSLARSGDSNQPQHF.

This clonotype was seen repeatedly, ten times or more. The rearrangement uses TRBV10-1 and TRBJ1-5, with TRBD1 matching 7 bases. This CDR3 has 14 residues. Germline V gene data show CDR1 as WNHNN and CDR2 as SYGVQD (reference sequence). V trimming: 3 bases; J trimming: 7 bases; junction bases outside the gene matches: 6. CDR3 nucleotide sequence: TGCGCCAGCAGTGATGGGACAGCACCGCAGCCCCAGCATTTT. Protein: CASSDGTAPQPQHF.

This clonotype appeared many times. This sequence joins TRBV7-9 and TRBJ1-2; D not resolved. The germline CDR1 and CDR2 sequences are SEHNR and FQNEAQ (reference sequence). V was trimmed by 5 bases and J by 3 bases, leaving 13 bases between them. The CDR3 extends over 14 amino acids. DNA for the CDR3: TGTGCCAGCAGCACGGGAGTAAGGGACTATGGCTACACCTTC. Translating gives CASSTGVRDYGYTF.

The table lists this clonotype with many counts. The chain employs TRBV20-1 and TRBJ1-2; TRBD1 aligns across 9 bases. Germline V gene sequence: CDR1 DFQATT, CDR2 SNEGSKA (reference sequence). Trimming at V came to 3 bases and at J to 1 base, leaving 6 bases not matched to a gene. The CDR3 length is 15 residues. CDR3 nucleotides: TGCAGTGCTAGTCTAACAGGGGGCTTTAACTATGGCTACACCTTC. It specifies CSASLTGGFNYGYTF.

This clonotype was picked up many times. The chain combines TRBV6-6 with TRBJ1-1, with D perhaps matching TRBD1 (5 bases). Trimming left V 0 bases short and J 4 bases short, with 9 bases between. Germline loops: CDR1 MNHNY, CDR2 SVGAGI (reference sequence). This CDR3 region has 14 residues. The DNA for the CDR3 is TGTGCCAGCAGTTACTCAGGGGAGGGCACTGAAGCTTTCTTT. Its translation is CASSYSGEGTEAFF.

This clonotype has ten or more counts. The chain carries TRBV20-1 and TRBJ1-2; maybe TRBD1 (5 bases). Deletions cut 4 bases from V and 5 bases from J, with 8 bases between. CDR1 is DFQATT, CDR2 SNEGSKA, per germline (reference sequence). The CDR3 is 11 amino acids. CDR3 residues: CSATTDYGYTF. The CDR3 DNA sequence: TGCAGTGCTACGACAGATTATGGCTACACCTTC.

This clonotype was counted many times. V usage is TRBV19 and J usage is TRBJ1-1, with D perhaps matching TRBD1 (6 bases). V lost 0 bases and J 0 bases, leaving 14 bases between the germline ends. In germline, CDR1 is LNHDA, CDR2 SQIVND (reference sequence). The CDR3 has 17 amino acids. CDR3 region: CASSIERGSLMNTEAFF. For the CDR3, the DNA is TGTGCCAGTAGTATAGAAAGGGGGAGCCTCATGAACACTGAAGCTTTCTTT.